The 16 T cell receptor beta chains below come from one sample, sequenced in a study of T cell responses to AZD1222 COVID-19 vaccine. Sequencing was performed with immunoSEQ multiplex PCR; in TCRdb, only in-frame clones are kept and a portion is missing. The sample lists around 84,000 clones, around 90% occurring once. The sample was peripheral blood, taken on day 0 of AZD1222 vaccination. The receptor source for this set is an adult in good health.

Only one count was recorded for this clone. The chain combines TRBV6-2 or TRBV6-3 with TRBJ2-2, with 10 bases matching TRBD2. Trimming at V came to 0 bases and at J to 8 bases, leaving 9 bases not matched to a gene. This CDR3 has 17 amino acids. Germline CDR1 reads MNHEY; CDR2 reads SVGEGT. CDR3 amino acids: CASSYSTSSGSRGELFF. CDR3 DNA sequence: TGTGCCAGCAGTTACTCGACGTCTAGCGGGAGTAGAGGGGAGCTGTTTTTT.

V gene TRBV11-3 combines with J gene TRBJ1-1; D is ambiguous. Germline assignment: CDR1 SGHNT and CDR2 YENEEA. This CDR3 comprises 12 residues. V was shortened by 3 bases and J by 5 bases, with 7 bases between the two germline ends. In nucleotides, the CDR3 is TGTGCCAGCAGCTTCGGAGGGACTGAAGCTTTCTTT. Translation gives CASSFGGTEAFF. Combining the CDR3 with reference TRBV11-3 and TRBJ1-1 gives the whole variable domain EAGVVQSPRYKIIEKKQPVAFWCNPISGHNTLYWYLQNLGQGPELLIRYENEEAVDDSQLPKDRFSAERLKGVDSTLKIQPAELGDSAVYLCASSFGGTEAFFGQGTRLTVV.

This chain joins TRBV9 and TRBJ2-7; tentatively, D is TRBD1 or TRBD2 (5 bases each). Germline CDR1 is SGDLS and CDR2 is YYNGEE. With 3 bases removed from V and 1 base from J, the gap between germline ends came to 14 bases. This CDR3 is 15 amino acids long. This CDR3 reads CASSASPGTSYEQYF. CDR3 in DNA: TGTGCCAGCAGCGCTTCTCCCGGGACGTCCTACGAGCAGTACTTC.

This clone was seen a single time. In nucleotides, the CDR3 is TGTGCCAGCTGCCTAGCGGGAGATATAGATACGCAGTATTTT. This sequence encodes CASCLAGDIDTQYF. The V gene is TRBV5-6, the J gene TRBJ2-3, with 10 bases lining up with TRBD2. This CDR3 has 14 residues. From germline, CDR1 is SGHDT and CDR2 YYEEEE. Trimming cost V 7 bases and J 5 bases; bases outside gene matches: 7.

V and J are TRBV7-2 and TRBJ2-2; D gene unclear. V lost 4 bases and J 4 bases, leaving 13 bases between the germline ends. From germline, CDR1 is SGHTA and CDR2 FQGNSA. This CDR3 is built from 15 residues. CDR3 loop: CASSSPGPGTGELFF. CDR3 bases: TGTGCCAGCAGCTCCCCGGGCCCCGGCACCGGGGAGCTGTTTTTT.

V gene TRBV28 combines with J gene TRBJ1-5; 7 nucleotides align to TRBD1. Trimming took 5 bases from V and 2 from J; bases not matched to a gene: 3. Per germline, CDR1 MDHEN and CDR2 SYDVKM. The CDR3 spans 14 residues. The CDR3 region is CASSTGQGNQPQHF. CDR3 nucleotides: TGTGCCAGCAGTACCGGACAGGGCAATCAGCCCCAGCATTTT.

The table lists this clone with a few counts. The genes are TRBV3-1 (or the pseudogene TRBV3-2) and TRBJ1-2; 9 bases are shared with TRBD1. Per germline, CDR1 LGHDT and CDR2 YNNKEL (reference sequence). J gave up 3 bases and V 1 base, and 3 bases lay outside the gene matches. The CDR3 contains 15 residues. The CDR3 loop is CASSQGGTGHYGYTF. CDR3 DNA: TGTGCCAGCAGCCAAGGGGGGACAGGGCACTATGGCTACACCTTC.

Comments on this clone: The germline gene is not matched at one end of the junction; a read error may be the cause. V gene TRBV5-1 combines with J gene TRBJ2-2; 8 bases line up with TRBD2. The CDR3 covers 15 residues. The V gene's germline CDR1 is SGHRS and CDR2 YFSETQ. In nucleotides, the CDR3 is TGCGCCAGCAACTTGCGAGCGGGAGACGTCGGGGAGCTGTTTTTT. Its protein product is CASNLRAGDVGELFF.

J is TRBJ2-1 and V is TRBV19, with 11 positions matching TRBD1. Trimming took 6 bases from V and 8 from J; bases not matched to a gene: 9. The CDR3 is made up of 15 amino acids. Germline values: CDR1 LNHDA, CDR2 SQIVND (reference sequence). Here the CDR3 DNA reads TGTGCCAGTAGCTCAGGACAGGGGGCCTGGGATGAGCAGTTCTTC. This translates into CASSSGQGAWDEQFF.

In its sample, this clone was seen once. This chain links TRBV6-5 with TRBJ2-1, with 8 nucleotides matching TRBD1. This CDR3 region has 13 residues. The germline V gene encodes CDR1 MNHEY and CDR2 SVGAGI. The junction had 4 bases not matched to a gene; V was cut back by 6 bases and J by 6 bases. DNA for the CDR3: TGTGCCAGCAGCGGGACAGGAGGCAATGAGCAGTTCTTC. Its protein product is CASSGTGGNEQFF.

The CDR3 is CASSLISGTRETQYF. CDR3 nucleotide sequence: TGTGCCAGCAGCTTAATTAGCGGGACTAGGGAGACCCAGTACTTC. The genes are TRBV7-8 and TRBJ2-5; TRBD2 matches at 8 bases. Germline V gene sequence: CDR1 SGHVS, CDR2 FQNEAQ. The CDR3 covers 15 residues. V dropped 2 bases and J dropped 5; count of bases not matched to a gene: 7. Together with reference TRBV7-8 and TRBJ2-5, the CDR3 gives the full variable domain: GAGVSQSPRYKVAKRGQDVALRCDPISGHVSLFWYQQALGQGPEFLTYFQNEAQLDKSGLPSDRFFAERPEGSVSTLKIQRTQQEDSAVYLCASSLISGTRETQYFGPGTRLLVL.

This clone was detected only a few times. The sample holds other DNA sequences that translate to the same CDR3. CDR3 DNA sequence: TGTGCCAGCAGCTTAGAGCAAGGCTCCTACAATGAGCAGTTCTTC. Translation: CASSLEQGSYNEQFF. The rearrangement joins TRBV11-3 to TRBJ2-1; D not resolved. Germline loops: CDR1 SGHNT, CDR2 YENEEA. CDR3 length equals 15 residues. The V gene lost 0 bases and the J gene lost 0 bases, with 6 bases spanning the gap.

V gene TRBV18 combines with J gene TRBJ1-1; 7 nucleotides line up with TRBD1. The ends lost 3 bases at V and 1 base at J; junction bases unmatched: 2. The CDR3 runs to 14 residues. Germline CDR1 reads KGHSH; CDR2 reads LQKENI. CDR3 nucleotides: TGTGCCAGCTCACCGAGGGGGCGGAACACTGAAGCTTTCTTT. It translates to CASSPRGRNTEAFF.

This chain uses TRBV7-9 with TRBJ2-7; 7 bases are a match to TRBD1. With 1 base clipped from V and 4 bases from J, the junction kept 7 bases outside the gene matches. Germline V lookup: CDR1 SEHNR, CDR2 FQNEAQ (reference sequence). This CDR3 is 15 amino acids long. The CDR3 bases are TGTGCCAGCAGCTTAGTCCGGGACAGAGGTTACGAGCAGTACTTC. It translates to CASSLVRDRGYEQYF.

V is TRBV29-1 and J is TRBJ1-2; the D gene is possibly TRBD1 (5 bases). This CDR3 has 14 residues. Between the trimmed V and J ends, which lost 5 bases and 7 bases, there was a span of 20 bases. In germline, CDR1 is SQVTM, CDR2 ANQGSEA. CDR3: CSVQGPGVIGGYTF. In DNA form, the CDR3 reads TGCAGCGTTCAGGGCCCGGGTGTAATAGGTGGCTACACCTTC.

J is TRBJ2-2 and V is TRBV7-2; D is unresolved. Germline V gene sequence: CDR1 SGHTA, CDR2 FQGNSA. The CDR3 loop spans 13 amino acids. The ends were cut back, 10 bases at V and 1 base at J, with 10 bases in the middle. CDR3 amino acids: CATRGGNTGELFF. CDR3 sequence (DNA): TGTGCCACCCGAGGCGGGAACACCGGGGAGCTGTTTTTT. The variable domain in full, with the rest retrieved from reference TRBV7-2 and TRBJ2-2, is GAGVSQSPSNKVTEKGKDVELRCDPISGHTALYWYRQSLGQGLEFLIYFQGNSAPDKSGLPSDRFSAERTGGSVSTLTIQRTQQEDSAVYLCATRGGNTGELFFGEGSRLTVL.